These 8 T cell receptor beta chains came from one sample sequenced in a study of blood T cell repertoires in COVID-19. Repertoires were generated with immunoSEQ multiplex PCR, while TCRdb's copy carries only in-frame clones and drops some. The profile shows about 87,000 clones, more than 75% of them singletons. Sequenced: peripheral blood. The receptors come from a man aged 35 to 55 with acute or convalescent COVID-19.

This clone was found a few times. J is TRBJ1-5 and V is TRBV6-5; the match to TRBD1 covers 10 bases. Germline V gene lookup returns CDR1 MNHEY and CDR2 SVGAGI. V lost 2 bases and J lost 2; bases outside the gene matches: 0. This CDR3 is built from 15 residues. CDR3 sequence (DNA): TGTGCCAGCAGTTACGGGACAGGGGGCAATCAGCCCCAGCATTTT. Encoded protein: CASSYGTGGNQPQHF.

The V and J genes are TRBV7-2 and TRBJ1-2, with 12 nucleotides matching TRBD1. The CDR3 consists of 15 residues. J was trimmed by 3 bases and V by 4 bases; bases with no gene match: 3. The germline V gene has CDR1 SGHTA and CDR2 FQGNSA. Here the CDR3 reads CASSWDRGPYYGYTF. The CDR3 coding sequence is TGTGCCAGCAGCTGGGACAGGGGGCCCTACTATGGCTACACCTTC.

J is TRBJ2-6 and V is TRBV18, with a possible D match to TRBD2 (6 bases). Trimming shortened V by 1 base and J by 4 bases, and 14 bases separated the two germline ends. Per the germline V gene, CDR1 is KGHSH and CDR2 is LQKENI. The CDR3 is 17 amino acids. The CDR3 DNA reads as TGTGCCAGCTCACCACTCTTACGGGGGTCCGGGGCCAACGTCCTGACTTTC. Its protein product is CASSPLLRGSGANVLTF.

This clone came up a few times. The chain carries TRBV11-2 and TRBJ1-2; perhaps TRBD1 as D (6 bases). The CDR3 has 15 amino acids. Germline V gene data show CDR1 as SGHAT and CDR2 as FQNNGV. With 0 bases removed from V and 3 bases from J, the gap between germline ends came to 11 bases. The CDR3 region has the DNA TGTGCCAGCAGCTTAGATGGGGCAGGGGACTATGGCTACACCTTC. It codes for CASSLDGAGDYGYTF.

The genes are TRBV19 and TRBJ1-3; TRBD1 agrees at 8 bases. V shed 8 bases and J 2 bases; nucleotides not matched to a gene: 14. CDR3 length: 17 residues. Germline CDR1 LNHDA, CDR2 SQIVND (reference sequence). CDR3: CASLVGGQASPGNTIYF. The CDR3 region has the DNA TGTGCCAGTCTCGTTGGGGGACAGGCTTCTCCTGGAAACACCATATATTTT.

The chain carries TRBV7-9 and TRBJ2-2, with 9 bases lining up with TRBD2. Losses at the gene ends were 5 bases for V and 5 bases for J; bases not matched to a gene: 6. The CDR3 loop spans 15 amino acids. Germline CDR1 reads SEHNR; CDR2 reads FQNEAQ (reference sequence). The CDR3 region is CASSPSGAPTGELFF. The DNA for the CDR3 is TGTGCCAGCAGCCCTAGCGGGGCTCCTACCGGGGAGCTGTTTTTT.

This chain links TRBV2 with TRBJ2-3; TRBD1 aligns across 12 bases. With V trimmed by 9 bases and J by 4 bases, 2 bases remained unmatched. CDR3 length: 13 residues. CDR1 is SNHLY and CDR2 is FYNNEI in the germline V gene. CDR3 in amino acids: CARGQGAADTQYF. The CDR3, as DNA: TGTGCCAGGGGACAGGGGGCCGCAGATACGCAGTATTTT. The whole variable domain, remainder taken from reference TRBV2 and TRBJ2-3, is EPEVTQTPSHQVTQMGQEVILRCVPISNHLYFYWYRQILGQKVEFLVSFYNNEISEKSEIFDDQFSVERPDGSNFTLKIRSTKLEDSAMYFCARGQGAADTQYFGPGTRLTVL.

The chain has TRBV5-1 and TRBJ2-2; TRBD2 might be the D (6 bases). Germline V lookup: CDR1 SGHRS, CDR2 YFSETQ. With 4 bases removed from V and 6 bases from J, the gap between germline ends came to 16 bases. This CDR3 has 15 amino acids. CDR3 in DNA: TGCGCCAGCAGCCAAACCGGGACTCCACCCGGGGAGCTGTTTTTT. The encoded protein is CASSQTGTPPGELFF. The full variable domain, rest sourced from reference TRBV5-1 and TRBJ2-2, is KAGVTQTPRYLIKTRGQQVTLSCSPISGHRSVSWYQQTPGQGLQFLFEYFSETQRNKGNFPGRFSGRQFSNSRSEMNVSTLELGDSALYLCASSQTGTPPGELFFGEGSRLTVL.